Following are 26 T cell receptor beta chains from one sample sequenced in a study of response to subunit inactivated influenza vaccine. MiXCR was run by TCRdb on the RT-PCR reads, yielding one entry per CDR3 protein. The sample yields 490,000 or so distinct CDR3 sequences, around 8% seen once. This sample comprised PBMCs from blood, obtained around 25 months after vaccination. These receptors were taken from a man between 50 and 75 years old who received an inactivated influenza vaccine.

This clonotype was seen repeatedly, ten times or more. The V gene is TRBV28, the J gene TRBJ2-3; 11 nucleotides agree with TRBD1. CDR1 MDHEN and CDR2 SYDVKM come from the germline V gene. V lost 7 bases to trimming and J lost 7 bases; unmatched junction nucleotides: 10. The CDR3 runs 15 residues. CDR3 residues: CASNSEGQGVYTQYF. In nucleotides, the CDR3 is TGTGCCAGCAACTCGGAGGGACAGGGGGTTTATACGCAGTATTTT.

The gene calls are TRBV15 and TRBJ1-2, with 10 bases lining up with TRBD1. The J segment lost 7 bases and the V segment lost 0 bases, leaving 5 bases of the junction unmatched. CDR3 size: 15 residues. CDR1 LNHNV and CDR2 YYDKDF come from the germline V gene (reference sequence). CDR3 loop: CATSRDRGQGFGYTF. CDR3 sequence (DNA): TGTGCCACCAGCAGAGATCGGGGACAGGGGTTTGGCTACACCTTC.

CDR3 DNA: TGCAGTGGTGCGCCCCTGGATGGCTACACCTTC. Amino acids: CSGAPLDGYTF. The chain uses TRBV20-1 and TRBJ1-2; D is uncertain. This CDR3 region has 11 residues. V was trimmed by 7 bases and J by 6 bases, leaving 12 bases between them. Germline V gives CDR1 DFQATT, CDR2 SNEGSKA (reference sequence).

There are many counts of this clonotype. This chain's CDR3 is CASSEADLAAGGTQYF. CDR3 DNA: TGTGCCAGCAGTGAAGCGGACCTAGCGGCTGGGGGGACCCAGTACTTC. This sequence joins TRBV6-1 and TRBJ2-5; TRBD2 matches 7 bases. This CDR3 is built from 16 residues. Germline assignment: CDR1 MNHNS and CDR2 SASEGT. The ends lost 0 bases at V and 7 bases at J; junction bases unmatched: 11.

This clonotype was seen repeatedly, ten times or more. V and J are TRBV7-2 and TRBJ2-1; D uncertain. This CDR3 spans 15 amino acids. Per germline, CDR1 SGHTA and CDR2 FQGNSA. The V gene lost 1 base and the J gene lost 1 base, with 8 bases spanning the gap. CDR3 sequence (DNA): TGTGCCAGCAGCTTAGGGTCAGCTTCCTACAATGAGCAGTTCTTC. Its protein product is CASSLGSASYNEQFF.

This clonotype was observed many times. The rearrangement uses TRBV6-2 or TRBV6-3 and TRBJ1-6; D gene ambiguous. V lost 2 bases and J 9 bases, leaving 17 bases between the germline ends. CDR3 length: 16 residues. In germline, CDR1 is MNHEY, CDR2 SVGEGT. The CDR3 loop reads CASSYRRQGWVSPLHF. The CDR3 DNA reads TGTGCCAGCAGTTACCGACGCCAAGGGTGGGTTTCACCCCTCCACTTT.

The genes are TRBV25-1 and TRBJ2-4, with TRBD1 matching over 7 bases. CDR1 is MGHDK and CDR2 is SYGVNS in the germline V gene. The CDR3 totals 15 residues. J gave up 6 bases and V 1 base, and 6 bases lay outside the gene matches. CDR3 DNA: TGTGCCAGCAGTGAATCGGGACAGAGCACAAACATTCAGTACTTC. This sequence encodes CASSESGQSTNIQYF.

In this sample, this clonotype turned up a few times. CDR3 bases: TGCGCCAGCAGCTGGACAGTACGGGAGACCCAGTACTTC. Translating gives CASSWTVRETQYF. This sequence joins TRBV5-1 and TRBJ2-5; possible D gene TRBD1, 6 bases. This CDR3 spans 13 amino acids. V was cut by 3 bases and J by 5 bases, with 11 bases left in between. Germline loops: CDR1 SGHRS, CDR2 YFSETQ.

In this sample, this clonotype turned up many times. This sequence joins TRBV5-1 and TRBJ1-1, with D uncertain. V lost 3 bases to trimming and J lost 3 bases, with 3 bases between them. CDR1 is SGHRS, CDR2 YFSETQ, per germline. CDR3 size: 11 residues. This CDR3 reads CASSSDTEAFF. The CDR3 DNA reads as TGCGCCAGCAGCTCCGACACTGAAGCTTTCTTT.

The J gene is TRBJ2-7, the V gene TRBV4-3, with 7 bases fitting TRBD1. V gave up 4 bases and J gave up 0 bases; unmatched junction bases: 12. This CDR3 region has 17 residues. CDR1 LGHNA and CDR2 YSLEER come from the germline V gene. CDR3 sequence: CASSLSPPGGSSYEQYF. CDR3 coding DNA: TGCGCCAGCAGCCTATCCCCTCCAGGGGGTAGCTCCTACGAGCAGTACTTC.

This clonotype was seen repeatedly, ten times or more. The V and J genes are TRBV10-2 and TRBJ2-7; D remains unclear. This CDR3 comprises 14 residues. Between the trimmed V and J ends, which lost 3 bases and 3 bases, there was a span of 12 bases. From germline, CDR1 is WSHSY and CDR2 SAAADI. DNA of the CDR3: TGCGCCAGCAGTGATGCCCTCTCCTACTACGAGCAGTACTTC. Amino acid sequence: CASSDALSYYEQYF.

The chain recombines TRBV7-2 with TRBJ1-5; perhaps TRBD1 as D (5 bases). Germline values: CDR1 SGHTA, CDR2 FQGNSA. This CDR3 region has 13 residues. Trimming pared 4 bases from V and 4 bases from J, leaving 8 bases between. CDR3: CASSSRQNQPQHF. DNA of the CDR3: TGTGCCAGCAGCTCCCGACAGAATCAGCCCCAGCATTTT.

This clonotype was observed a handful of times. V usage is TRBV20-1 and J usage is TRBJ2-6; D gene uncertain. The V gene lost 0 bases and the J gene lost 0 bases, with 6 bases spanning the gap. CDR1 and CDR2 (germline): DFQATT, SNEGSKA (reference sequence). The CDR3 totals 15 residues. CDR3 amino acids: CSAREYRSGANVLTF. The CDR3 DNA reads TGCAGTGCTAGAGAGTACCGCTCTGGGGCCAACGTCCTGACTTTC.

The chain uses TRBV5-8 and TRBJ1-4, with D perhaps TRBD1 (6 bases). Germline V gene sequence: CDR1 SGHTS, CDR2 YDEGEE. The CDR3 is made up of 16 amino acids. V was trimmed by 6 bases and J by 0 bases, leaving 15 bases between them. Written as DNA, the CDR3 is TGTGCCAGCAACCAATGGGGGCGTTCAACTAATGAAAAACTGTTTTTT. Its protein product is CASNQWGRSTNEKLFF.

This clonotype was found a few times. CDR3 region: CASSLVAGEIQHF. The CDR3 DNA reads as TGTGCCAGCAGCTTAGTGGCTGGCGAGATTCAGCATTTT. The genes are TRBV7-2 and TRBJ1-5; D is unresolved. V was clipped by 1 base and J by 13 bases, with 14 bases between them. Germline V gene data show CDR1 as SGHTA and CDR2 as FQGNSA. The CDR3 spans 13 residues.

V gene TRBV6-1 combines with J gene TRBJ2-4, with 8 nucleotides matching TRBD2. V gave up 6 bases and J gave up 0 bases; unmatched junction bases: 13. The germline CDR1 and CDR2 sequences are MNHNS and SASEGT. This CDR3 has 18 residues. In DNA form, the CDR3 reads TGTGCCAGCAGAAAACTAGCGGATGCATATCTAGCCAAAAACATTCAGTACTTC. This codes for CASRKLADAYLAKNIQYF.

This clonotype was seen ten or more times. The chain joins TRBV20-1 to TRBJ2-5; 10 nucleotides agree with TRBD2. Germline V CDR1 and CDR2: DFQATT, SNEGSKA (reference sequence). The ends lost 0 bases at V and 2 bases at J; junction bases unmatched: 9. This CDR3 is 17 amino acids long. CDR3 sequence (DNA): TGCAGTGCTAGAGATCTGGAGACTAGCGGGTATCAAGAGACCCAGTACTTC. As protein: CSARDLETSGYQETQYF.

This clonotype was counted ten times or more. The rearrangement uses TRBV7-6 and TRBJ2-3, with 11 bases aligning to TRBD2. This CDR3 has 16 amino acids. Looked up from germline, CDR1 is SGHVS and CDR2 is FNYEAQ. V dropped 3 bases and J dropped 4; count of bases not matched to a gene: 6. CDR3: CASSLFSGGAPDTQYF. DNA for the CDR3: TGTGCCAGCAGCTTGTTTAGCGGGGGGGCCCCAGATACGCAGTATTTT. Full variable domain (missing parts from reference TRBV7-6 and TRBJ2-3): GAGVSQSPRYKVTKRGQDVALRCDPISGHVSLYWYRQALGQGPEFLTYFNYEAQQDKSGLPNDRFSAERPEGSISTLTIQRTEQRDSAMYRCASSLFSGGAPDTQYFGPGTRLTVL.

Only a few counts were recorded for this clonotype. The chain couples TRBV19 to TRBJ2-2, with unresolved D. The CDR3 consists of 16 residues. Germline CDR1 LNHDA, CDR2 SQIVND (reference sequence). V shed 5 bases and J shed 4 bases, with 17 bases lying between them. CDR3 residues: CASSATGYSGTGELFF. The CDR3 region has the DNA TGTGCCAGTAGTGCCACGGGCTACTCGGGCACCGGGGAGCTGTTTTTT.

This clonotype was seen a handful of times. CDR3 in amino acids: CSARTANTEAFF. The CDR3 bases are TGCAGTGCTAGGACAGCCAACACTGAAGCTTTCTTT. V and J are TRBV20-1 and TRBJ1-1, with D possibly matching TRBD1 (5 bases). This CDR3 has 12 amino acids. V lost 3 bases and J 2 bases, leaving 7 bases between the germline ends. Looked up from germline, CDR1 is DFQATT and CDR2 is SNEGSKA (reference sequence).

This clonotype was picked up a small number of times. This sequence joins TRBV20-1 and TRBJ2-3; 11 nucleotides match TRBD2. The V gene end was trimmed by 3 bases and the J gene end by 4 bases; junction bases not matched to a gene: 9. The CDR3 consists of 16 residues. Germline V lookup: CDR1 DFQATT, CDR2 SNEGSKA (reference sequence). CDR3 loop: CSASGLAGGEADTQYF. CDR3 sequence (DNA): TGCAGTGCTAGTGGTCTAGCGGGGGGCGAGGCAGATACGCAGTATTTT.

The gene calls are TRBV6-1 and TRBJ2-2; TRBD2 agrees at 7 bases. V dropped 6 bases and J dropped 4; count of bases not matched to a gene: 14. Germline V gene lookup returns CDR1 MNHNS and CDR2 SASEGT. The CDR3 is 17 residues long. CDR3 bases: TGTGCCAGCAGGCGCCAGATACAGCGGGATGTCACCGGGGAGCTGTTTTTT. This codes for CASRRQIQRDVTGELFF.

This clonotype has a handful of counts. The gene calls are TRBV12-3 or TRBV12-4 and TRBJ2-2, with 10 bases fitting TRBD1. The CDR3 covers 15 residues. J was trimmed by 1 base and V by 6 bases; bases with no gene match: 2. The CDR3 DNA reads TGTGCCAGCAGGGGGACAGGGGAGAACACCGGGGAGCTGTTTTTT. Translating it yields CASRGTGENTGELFF.

This chain uses TRBV20-1 with TRBJ2-3, with 15 positions matching TRBD2. This CDR3 contains 19 residues. J lost 0 bases, V lost 6 bases, and 13 bases had no gene match. Germline values: CDR1 DFQATT, CDR2 SNEGSKA (reference sequence). The CDR3 bases are TGCAGTGCCACGGGGGGGGGACTAGCGGGAGGCCCAAGCACAGATACGCAGTATTTT. Translating it yields CSATGGGLAGGPSTDTQYF.

This clonotype was counted many times. The J gene is TRBJ2-3, the V gene TRBV7-2; D may be TRBD1 or TRBD2 (5 bases each). V lost 0 bases, J lost 5 bases, and 9 bases lay in between. The length of the CDR3 is 14 residues. The germline CDR1 and CDR2 sequences are SGHTA and FQGNSA. CDR3 sequence (DNA): TGTGCCAGCAGCTTAGCGGCTGGGGGAGATACGCAGTATTTT. Translated: CASSLAAGGDTQYF.

This clonotype was counted only a few times. The V and J genes are TRBV7-9 and TRBJ1-2; D not certain. Germline V lookup: CDR1 SEHNR, CDR2 FQNEAQ (reference sequence). There are 14 residues in the CDR3. V lost 1 base and J 8 bases, leaving 14 bases between the germline ends. Here the CDR3 reads CASSLDSLVGGYTF. The CDR3 nucleotides are TGTGCCAGCAGCTTAGACAGCTTAGTTGGCGGCTACACCTTC.